These 2 T cell receptor beta chains share one sample of origin, sequenced in a study of immune evolution from preneoplasia to lung adenocarcinoma. Profiled with immunoSEQ multiplex PCR; TCRdb holds only in-frame clones, not every one. The table includes 20,000 or so clones, about 71% detected once. Sequenced sample: FFPE invasive lung adenocarcinoma tissue. The source of these receptors is a person in their sixties or seventies with lung adenocarcinoma.

The chain joins TRBV7-3 to TRBJ2-2; 7 nucleotides agree with TRBD1. CDR3 size: 15 residues. With 5 bases clipped from V and 7 bases from J, the junction kept 10 bases outside the gene matches. Germline-derived CDR1 and CDR2 are SGHTA and FQGTGA. The CDR3 reads CASSRGQSSLGELFF. In DNA form, the CDR3 reads TGTGCCAGCAGCAGGGGACAGTCGAGCCTCGGGGAGCTGTTTTTT.

This clone was seen a handful of times. The V call is TRBV5-3, the J call TRBJ2-1; D is ambiguous. TRBV5-3 belongs to the ORF category, with a function that is uncertain. CDR3 length equals 15 residues. The V and J ends lost 1 base and 5 bases respectively, with 13 bases between them. The CDR3 DNA reads as TGTGCCAGAAGCTTGACTCGCAGTCCAGACAATGAGCAGTTCTTC. Protein sequence: CARSLTRSPDNEQFF.